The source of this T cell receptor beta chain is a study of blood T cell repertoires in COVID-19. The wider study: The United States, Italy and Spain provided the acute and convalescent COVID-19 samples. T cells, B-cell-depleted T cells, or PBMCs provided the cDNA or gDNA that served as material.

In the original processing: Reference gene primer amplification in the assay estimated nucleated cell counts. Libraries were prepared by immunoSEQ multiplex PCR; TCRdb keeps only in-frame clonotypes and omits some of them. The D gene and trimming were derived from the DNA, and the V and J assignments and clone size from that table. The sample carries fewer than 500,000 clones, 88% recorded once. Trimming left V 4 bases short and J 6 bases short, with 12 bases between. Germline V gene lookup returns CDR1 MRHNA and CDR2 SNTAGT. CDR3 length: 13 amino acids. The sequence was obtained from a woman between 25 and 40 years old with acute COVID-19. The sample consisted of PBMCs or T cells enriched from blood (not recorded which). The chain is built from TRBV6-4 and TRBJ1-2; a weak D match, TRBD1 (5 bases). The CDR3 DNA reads TGTGCCAGCAGTGTCGGAGGGGACCATGGCTACACCTTC. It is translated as CASSVGGDHGYTF.